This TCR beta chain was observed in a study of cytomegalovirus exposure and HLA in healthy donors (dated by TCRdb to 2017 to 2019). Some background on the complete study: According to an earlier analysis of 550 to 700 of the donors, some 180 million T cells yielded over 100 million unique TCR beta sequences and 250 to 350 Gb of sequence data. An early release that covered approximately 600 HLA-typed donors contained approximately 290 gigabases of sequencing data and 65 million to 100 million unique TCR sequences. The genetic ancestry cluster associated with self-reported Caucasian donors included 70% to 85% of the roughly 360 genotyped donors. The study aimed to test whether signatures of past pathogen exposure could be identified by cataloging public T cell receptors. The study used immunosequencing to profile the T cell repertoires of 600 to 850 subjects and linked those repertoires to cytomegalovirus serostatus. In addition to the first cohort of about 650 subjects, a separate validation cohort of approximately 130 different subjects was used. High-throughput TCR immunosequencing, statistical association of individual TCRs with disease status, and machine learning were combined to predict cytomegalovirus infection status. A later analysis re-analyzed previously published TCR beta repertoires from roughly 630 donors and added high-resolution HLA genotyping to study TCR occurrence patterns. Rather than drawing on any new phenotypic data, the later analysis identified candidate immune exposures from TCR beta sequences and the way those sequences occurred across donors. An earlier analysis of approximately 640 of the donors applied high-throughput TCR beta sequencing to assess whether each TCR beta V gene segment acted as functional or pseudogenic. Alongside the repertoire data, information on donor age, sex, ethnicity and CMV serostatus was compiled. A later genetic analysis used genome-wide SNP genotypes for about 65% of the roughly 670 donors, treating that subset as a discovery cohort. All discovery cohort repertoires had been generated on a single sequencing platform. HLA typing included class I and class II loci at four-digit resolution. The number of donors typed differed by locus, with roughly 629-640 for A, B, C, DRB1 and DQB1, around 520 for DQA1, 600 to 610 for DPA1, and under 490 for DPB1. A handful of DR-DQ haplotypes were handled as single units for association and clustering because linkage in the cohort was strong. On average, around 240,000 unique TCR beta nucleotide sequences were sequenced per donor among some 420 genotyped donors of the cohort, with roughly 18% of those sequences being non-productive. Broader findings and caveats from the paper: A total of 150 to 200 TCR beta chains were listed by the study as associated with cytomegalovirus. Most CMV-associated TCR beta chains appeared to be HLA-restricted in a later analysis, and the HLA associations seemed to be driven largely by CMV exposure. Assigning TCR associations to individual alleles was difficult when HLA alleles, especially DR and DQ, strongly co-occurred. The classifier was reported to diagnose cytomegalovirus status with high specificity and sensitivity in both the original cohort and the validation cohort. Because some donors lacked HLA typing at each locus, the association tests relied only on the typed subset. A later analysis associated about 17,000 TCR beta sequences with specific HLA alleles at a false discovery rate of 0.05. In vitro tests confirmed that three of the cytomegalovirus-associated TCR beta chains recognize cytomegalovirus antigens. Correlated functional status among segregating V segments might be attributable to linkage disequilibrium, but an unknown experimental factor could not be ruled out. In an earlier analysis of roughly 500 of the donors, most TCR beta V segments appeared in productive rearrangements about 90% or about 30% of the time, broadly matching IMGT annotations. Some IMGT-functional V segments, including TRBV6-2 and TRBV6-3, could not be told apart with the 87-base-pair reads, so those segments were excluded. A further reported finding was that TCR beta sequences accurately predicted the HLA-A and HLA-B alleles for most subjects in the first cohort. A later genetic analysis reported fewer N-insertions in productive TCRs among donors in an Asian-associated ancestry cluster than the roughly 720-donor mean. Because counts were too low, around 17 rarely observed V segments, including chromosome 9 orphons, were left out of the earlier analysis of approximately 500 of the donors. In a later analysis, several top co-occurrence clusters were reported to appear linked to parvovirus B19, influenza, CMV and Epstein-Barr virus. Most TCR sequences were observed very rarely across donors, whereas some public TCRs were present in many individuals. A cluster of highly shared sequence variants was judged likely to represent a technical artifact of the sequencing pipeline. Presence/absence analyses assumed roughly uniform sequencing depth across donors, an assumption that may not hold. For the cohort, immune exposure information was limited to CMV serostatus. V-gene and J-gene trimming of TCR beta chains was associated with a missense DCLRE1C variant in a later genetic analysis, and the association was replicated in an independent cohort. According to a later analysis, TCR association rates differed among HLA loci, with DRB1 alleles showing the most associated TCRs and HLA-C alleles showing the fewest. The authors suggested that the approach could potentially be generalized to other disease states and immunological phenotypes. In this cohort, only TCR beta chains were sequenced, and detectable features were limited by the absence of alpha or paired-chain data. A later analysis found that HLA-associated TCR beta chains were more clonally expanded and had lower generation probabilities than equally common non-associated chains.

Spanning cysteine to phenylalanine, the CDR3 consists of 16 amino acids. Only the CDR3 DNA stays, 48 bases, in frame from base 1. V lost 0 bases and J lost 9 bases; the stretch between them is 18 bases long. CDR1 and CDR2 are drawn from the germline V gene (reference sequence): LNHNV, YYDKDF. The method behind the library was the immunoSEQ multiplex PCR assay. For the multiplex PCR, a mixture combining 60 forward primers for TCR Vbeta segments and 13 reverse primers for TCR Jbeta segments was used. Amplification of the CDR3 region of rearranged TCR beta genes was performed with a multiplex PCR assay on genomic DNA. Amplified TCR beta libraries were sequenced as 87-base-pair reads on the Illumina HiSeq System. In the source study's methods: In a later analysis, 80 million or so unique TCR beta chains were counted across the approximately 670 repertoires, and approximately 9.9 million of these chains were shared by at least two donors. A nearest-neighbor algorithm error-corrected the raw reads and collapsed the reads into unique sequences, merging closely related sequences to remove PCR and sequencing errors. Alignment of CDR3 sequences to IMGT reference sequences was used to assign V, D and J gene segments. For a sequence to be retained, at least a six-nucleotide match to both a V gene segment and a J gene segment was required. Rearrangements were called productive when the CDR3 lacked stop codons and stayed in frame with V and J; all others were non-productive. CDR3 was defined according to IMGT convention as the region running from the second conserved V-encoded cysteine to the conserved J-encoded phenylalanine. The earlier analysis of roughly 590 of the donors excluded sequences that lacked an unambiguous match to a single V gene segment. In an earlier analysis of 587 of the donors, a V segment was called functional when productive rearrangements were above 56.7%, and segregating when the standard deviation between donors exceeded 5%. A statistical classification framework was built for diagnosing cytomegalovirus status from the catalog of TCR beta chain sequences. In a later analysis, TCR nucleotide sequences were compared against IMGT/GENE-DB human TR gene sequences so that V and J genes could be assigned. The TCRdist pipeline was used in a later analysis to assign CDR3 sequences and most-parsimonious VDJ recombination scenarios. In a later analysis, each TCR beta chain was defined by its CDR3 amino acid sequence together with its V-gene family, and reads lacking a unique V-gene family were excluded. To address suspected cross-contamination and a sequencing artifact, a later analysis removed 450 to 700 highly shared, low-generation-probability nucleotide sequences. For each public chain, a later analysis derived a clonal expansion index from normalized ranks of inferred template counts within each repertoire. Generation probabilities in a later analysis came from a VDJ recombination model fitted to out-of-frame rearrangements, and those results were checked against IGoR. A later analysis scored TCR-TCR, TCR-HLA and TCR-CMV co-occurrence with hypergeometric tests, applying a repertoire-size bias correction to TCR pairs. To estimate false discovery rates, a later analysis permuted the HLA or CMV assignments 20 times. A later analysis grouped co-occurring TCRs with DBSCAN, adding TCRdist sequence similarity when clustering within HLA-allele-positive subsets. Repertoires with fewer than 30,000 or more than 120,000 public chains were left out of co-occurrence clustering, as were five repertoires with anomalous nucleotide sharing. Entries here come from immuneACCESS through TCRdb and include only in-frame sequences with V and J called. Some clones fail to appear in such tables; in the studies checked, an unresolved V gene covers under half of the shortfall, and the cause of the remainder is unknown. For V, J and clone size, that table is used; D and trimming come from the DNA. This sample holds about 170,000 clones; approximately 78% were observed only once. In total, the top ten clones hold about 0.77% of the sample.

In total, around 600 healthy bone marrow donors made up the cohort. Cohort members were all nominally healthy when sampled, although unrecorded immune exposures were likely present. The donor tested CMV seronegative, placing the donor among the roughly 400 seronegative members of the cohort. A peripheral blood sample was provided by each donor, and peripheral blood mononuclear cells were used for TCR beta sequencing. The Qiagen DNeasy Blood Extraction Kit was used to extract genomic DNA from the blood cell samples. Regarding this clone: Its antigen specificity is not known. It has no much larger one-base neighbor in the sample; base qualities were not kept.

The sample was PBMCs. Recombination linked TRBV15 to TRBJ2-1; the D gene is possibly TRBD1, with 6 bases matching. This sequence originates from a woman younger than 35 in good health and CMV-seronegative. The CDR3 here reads CATSRDQPFTGSEQFF. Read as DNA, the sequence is TGTGCCACCAGCAGAGATCAGCCATTTACAGGGAGTGAGCAGTTCTTC.